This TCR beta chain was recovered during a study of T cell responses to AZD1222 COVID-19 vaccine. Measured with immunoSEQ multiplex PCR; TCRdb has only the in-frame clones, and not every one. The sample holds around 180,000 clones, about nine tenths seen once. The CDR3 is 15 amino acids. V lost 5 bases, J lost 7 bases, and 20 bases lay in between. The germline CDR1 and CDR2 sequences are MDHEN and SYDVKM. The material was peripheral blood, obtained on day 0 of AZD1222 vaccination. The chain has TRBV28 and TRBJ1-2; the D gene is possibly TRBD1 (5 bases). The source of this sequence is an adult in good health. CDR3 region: CASSNGRQPRGGYTF. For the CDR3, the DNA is TGTGCCAGCAGTAACGGCAGACAGCCAAGAGGTGGCTACACCTTC.